A single sample is the source of the 26 T cell receptor beta chains below, sequenced in a study of patients and donors after allogeneic stem cell transplantation. One entry per CDR3 protein results from TCRdb running MiXCR on the RT-PCR reads. The data contain a few hundred thousand distinct CDR3 sequences, roughly 38% of them singletons. Sequences were obtained from blood, either unsorted or a sorted T cell fraction (not recorded which). These receptors originate from a human donor who was either an allogeneic HSCT recipient or a stem cell or donor lymphocyte infusion donor (not recorded which). It is not recorded whose cells these are; they may come from a transplant donor.

This clonotype was seen only a few times. The V gene is TRBV3-1, the J gene TRBJ1-1; TRBD1 matches 7 bases. Germline lookup yields CDR1 LGHDT and CDR2 YNNKEL (reference sequence). The CDR3 extends over 13 amino acids. Germline trimming cut 4 bases from V and 4 bases from J; bases unmatched to any gene: 3. CDR3: CASSPTGLTEAFF. CDR3 DNA sequence: TGTGCCAGCAGCCCGACAGGGCTCACTGAAGCTTTCTTT.

This chain connects TRBV20-1 to TRBJ1-6; unclear D gene. The CDR3 sequence is 12 residues long. The V end lost 3 bases, the J end lost 0 bases, and 0 bases lay between the germline ends. CDR1 is DFQATT, CDR2 SNEGSKA, per germline (reference sequence). The CDR3, as DNA: TGCAGTGCTAGCTCCTATAATTCACCCCTCCACTTT. This gives the protein CSASSYNSPLHF.

This sequence joins TRBV27 and TRBJ1-2; D not certain. V dropped 5 bases and J dropped 2 bases, with 12 bases sitting between them. Germline-derived CDR1 and CDR2 are MNHEY and SMNVEV (reference sequence). The CDR3 runs 14 residues. CDR3 nucleotide sequence: TGTGCCAGCAGTGTGGACGGAACCAACTATGGCTACACCTTC. Translated, it gives CASSVDGTNYGYTF.

In its sample, this clonotype was seen many times. The chain is built from TRBV10-3 and TRBJ1-5; unclear D gene. The length of the CDR3 is 13 residues. Trimming left V 3 bases short and J 6 bases short, with 9 bases between. The germline CDR1 and CDR2 sequences are ENHRY and SYGVKD. CDR3 protein: CAISEWVSQPQHF. In DNA, the CDR3 is TGTGCCATCAGTGAATGGGTCAGTCAGCCCCAGCATTTT.

The chain couples TRBV29-1 to TRBJ1-5; 8 positions agree with TRBD1. From germline, CDR1 is SQVTM and CDR2 ANQGSEA. Trimming at V came to 6 bases and at J to 4 bases, leaving 11 bases not matched to a gene. The CDR3 extends over 15 amino acids. For the CDR3, the DNA is TGCAGCGTAACCGGGACAGGTGATAAGAATCAGCCCCAGCATTTT. It is translated as CSVTGTGDKNQPQHF.

The chain uses TRBV7-2 and TRBJ1-2; D is ambiguous. The ends were cut back, 5 bases at V and 6 bases at J, with 19 bases in the middle. Germline lookup yields CDR1 SGHTA and CDR2 FQGNSA. This CDR3 contains 15 residues. The CDR3 DNA is TGTGCCAGCAGCCGATATAGGGTAACGCGGGATGGCTACACCTTC. Its protein product is CASSRYRVTRDGYTF.

This clonotype occurred a few times. The J gene is TRBJ1-5, the V gene TRBV10-3, with 8 bases identical to TRBD1. The CDR3 has 15 residues. V lost 0 bases, J lost 7 bases, and 5 bases stayed unmatched. Per the germline V gene, CDR1 is ENHRY and CDR2 is SYGVKD. Here the CDR3 reads CAISESGTGGQPQHF. The DNA of the CDR3 is TGTGCCATCAGTGAGTCCGGGACAGGTGGACAGCCCCAGCATTTT.

This clonotype has just a few counts. The chain employs TRBV20-1 and TRBJ1-1; weak D call: TRBD1 (5 bases). This CDR3 is built from 15 residues. The V gene's germline CDR1 is DFQATT and CDR2 SNEGSKA (reference sequence). The V end was cut by 1 base, the J end by 4 bases, with 16 bases between. CDR3 loop: CSARGGGVSVTEAFF. The DNA of the CDR3 is TGCAGTGCTAGAGGGGGAGGGGTGTCGGTCACTGAAGCTTTCTTT.

V and J are TRBV7-3 and TRBJ2-3, with TRBD1 matching 8 bases. Germline V CDR1 and CDR2: SGHTA, FQGTGA. The CDR3 has 16 amino acids. J was trimmed by 1 base and V by 0 bases; bases with no gene match: 3. The CDR3 loop reads CASSLTSTGGTDTQYF. For the CDR3, the DNA is TGTGCCAGCAGCTTAACGTCGACAGGGGGCACAGATACGCAGTATTTT.

The table lists this clonotype with a few counts. The chain has TRBV2 and TRBJ1-2, with D tentatively TRBD1 (5 bases). The ends were cut back, 3 bases at V and 7 bases at J, with 15 bases in the middle. The CDR3 is 14 amino acids. Germline CDR1 is SNHLY and CDR2 is FYNNEI. CDR3 in DNA: TGTGCCAGCAGTGATGAAGGGACCGTAGGTGGCTACACCTTC. Translated, it gives CASSDEGTVGGYTF.

The rearrangement joins TRBV11-2 to TRBJ2-3, with D tentatively TRBD1 (6 bases). Germline V lookup: CDR1 SGHAT, CDR2 FQNNGV. The V end was cut by 1 base, the J end by 1 base, with 15 bases between. The CDR3 runs 17 residues. CDR3 residues: CASSLGHIRGRTDTQYF. Here the CDR3 DNA reads TGTGCCAGCAGCTTAGGCCACATCAGGGGCCGCACAGATACGCAGTATTTT. Full variable domain (rest looked up from reference TRBV11-2 and TRBJ2-3): EAGVAQSPRYKIIEKRQSVAFWCNPISGHATLYWYQQILGQGPKLLIQFQNNGVVDDSQLPKDRFSAERLKGVDSTLKIQPAKLEDSAVYLCASSLGHIRGRTDTQYFGPGTRLTVL.

The chain employs TRBV9 and TRBJ2-7, with 7 bases fitting TRBD2. CDR1 is SGDLS, CDR2 YYNGEE, per germline. The CDR3 contains 15 residues. Trimming took 0 bases from V and 2 from J; bases not matched to a gene: 5. Here the CDR3 DNA reads TGTGCCAGCAGCGTAGGAGGGGACTACACCTACGAGCAGTACTTC. Translating it yields CASSVGGDYTYEQYF.

A few counts support this clonotype. The J gene is TRBJ1-1, the V gene TRBV12-3 or TRBV12-4; TRBD1 agrees at 7 bases. The CDR3 has 11 residues. J was trimmed by 10 bases and V by 5 bases; bases with no gene match: 4. In DNA, the CDR3 is TGTGCCAGCAGTCAGGGGGTCTCAGCTTTCTTT. Its protein is CASSQGVSAFF.

The rearrangement joins TRBV5-1 to TRBJ2-1; D unresolved. This CDR3 is built from 14 residues. Trimming pared 0 bases from V and 1 base from J, leaving 5 bases between. CDR1 SGHRS and CDR2 YFSETQ come from the germline V gene. CDR3 amino acids: CASSLGESYNEQFF. CDR3 DNA sequence: TGCGCCAGCAGCTTGGGCGAGTCCTACAATGAGCAGTTCTTC.

The sample holds many counts of this clonotype. The CDR3 DNA reads as TGCAGCGTTGCACGTCGGAGCTCCTACAATGAGCAGTTCTTC. This codes for CSVARRSSYNEQFF. The chain uses TRBV29-1 and TRBJ2-1; D gene ambiguous. Trimming cost V 4 bases and J 0 bases, with 10 bases left between them. The CDR3 has 14 amino acids. Germline V gives CDR1 SQVTM, CDR2 ANQGSEA.

The chain carries TRBV15 and TRBJ2-7, with no clear D. Trimming took 0 bases from V and 0 from J, leaving 6 bases between them. Looked up from germline, CDR1 is LNHNV and CDR2 is YYDKDF (reference sequence). This CDR3 comprises 14 residues. CDR3 DNA: TGTGCCACCAGCAGAGAAGGAAACTCCTACGAGCAGTACTTC. It specifies CATSREGNSYEQYF.

In this sample, this clonotype turned up a few times. The J gene is TRBJ1-1, the V gene TRBV3-1; D unresolved. The V end lost 0 bases, the J end lost 1 base, and 6 bases lay between the germline ends. Germline V gene sequence: CDR1 LGHDT, CDR2 YNNKEL (reference sequence). This CDR3 has 14 residues. CDR3 DNA sequence: TGTGCCAGCAGCCAAGAACCAGGGAACACTGAAGCTTTCTTT. Translating it yields CASSQEPGNTEAFF.

This clonotype has only a few counts. The CDR3 region is CSARTGPGEPQHF. The CDR3 DNA sequence: TGCAGTGCTAGAACAGGGCCCGGGGAGCCCCAGCATTTT. The chain couples TRBV20-1 to TRBJ1-5; tentatively, D is TRBD1 (6 bases). The germline CDR1 and CDR2 sequences are DFQATT and SNEGSKA (reference sequence). V lost 2 bases and J lost 8, with 13 bases in between. The length of the CDR3 is 13 residues.

This clonotype was picked up many times. The rearrangement joins TRBV7-2 to TRBJ1-5; tentatively, D is TRBD1 (6 bases). Germline CDR1 is SGHTA and CDR2 is FQGNSA. The V end was cut by 0 bases, the J end by 7 bases, with 13 bases between. This CDR3 comprises 15 residues. The DNA for the CDR3 is TGTGCCAGCAGCTTAGCAGGGGGGCTAGAGCAGCCCCAGCATTTT. It codes for CASSLAGGLEQPQHF.

This clonotype was counted only a few times. The gene calls are TRBV28 and TRBJ2-5, with D uncertain. The length of the CDR3 is 13 residues. V lost 2 bases, J lost 3 bases, and 7 bases lay in between. CDR1 and CDR2 from the germline V gene are MDHEN and SYDVKM. The CDR3 spells CASSLEAEETQYF. Written as DNA, the CDR3 is TGTGCCAGCAGTTTAGAGGCGGAAGAGACCCAGTACTTC.

This chain connects TRBV5-1 to TRBJ2-3, with D possibly being TRBD1 or TRBD2 (5 bases each). This CDR3 spans 13 amino acids. The germline V and J ends were trimmed by 4 bases and 9 bases, with 15 bases remaining between them. From germline, CDR1 is SGHRS and CDR2 YFSETQ. The CDR3 loop reads CASSPPRERTQYF. The CDR3 DNA follows: TGCGCCAGCAGCCCTCCCAGGGAGCGGACGCAGTATTTT. Together with reference TRBV5-1 and TRBJ2-3, the CDR3 gives the full variable domain: KAGVTQTPRYLIKTRGQQVTLSCSPISGHRSVSWYQQTPGQGLQFLFEYFSETQRNKGNFPGRFSGRQFSNSRSEMNVSTLELGDSALYLCASSPPRERTQYFGPGTRLTVL.

This clonotype was counted only a few times. V gene TRBV12-3 or TRBV12-4 combines with J gene TRBJ1-2, with TRBD1 as a possible D gene (5 bases). Deletions cut 3 bases from V and 5 bases from J, with 13 bases between. The CDR3 contains 14 residues. CDR3 nucleotides: TGTGCCAGCAGTTTGCAGGGACTGGGGTATGGCTACACCTTC. The encoded protein is CASSLQGLGYGYTF.

The chain joins TRBV5-1 to TRBJ2-3; D remains ambiguous. This CDR3 comprises 12 residues. Trimming stripped 2 bases from V and 6 bases from J, with 7 bases between. Per germline, CDR1 SGHRS and CDR2 YFSETQ. CDR3 sequence (DNA): TGCGCCAGCAGCTTTACCGGTGATACGCAGTATTTT. This sequence encodes CASSFTGDTQYF.

The gene calls are TRBV28 and TRBJ2-1; 9 bases match TRBD1. Looked up from germline, CDR1 is MDHEN and CDR2 is SYDVKM. CDR3 size: 14 residues. Trimming took 7 bases from V and 4 from J; bases not matched to a gene: 5. CDR3 loop: CASNTQGAYNEQFF. In DNA, the CDR3 is TGTGCCAGCAATACACAGGGGGCTTACAATGAGCAGTTCTTC.

The sample holds a few counts of this clonotype. This chain uses TRBV12-3 or TRBV12-4 with TRBJ1-1, with unresolved D. The CDR3 runs to 15 residues. The V gene lost 3 bases and the J gene lost 4 bases, with 15 bases spanning the gap. In DNA, the CDR3 is TGTGCCAGCAGTTTTGGGTCCGGACGGGGCACTGAAGCTTTCTTT. This translates into CASSFGSGRGTEAFF.

This rearrangement joins TRBV7-6 to TRBJ1-5; TRBD1 is a possible D gene (6 bases). Germline V CDR1 and CDR2: SGHVS, FNYEAQ. Trimming took 1 base from V and 2 from J, leaving 12 bases between them. This CDR3 contains 16 residues. The CDR3 DNA sequence: TGTGCCAGCAGCTTAGGCCCCGGGGGCCGCAATCAGCCCCAGCATTTT. This gives the protein CASSLGPGGRNQPQHF.